This T cell receptor (beta chain) was recovered during a study of radiation and T cells in renal cell carcinoma. This clone was picked up one time. Its antigen is currently unknown. Time point defined: baseline pretreatment blood. Treatment specified: 15 Gy SBRT to primary tumor, nephrectomy 4 weeks later. Measured with immunoSEQ multiplex PCR; TCRdb has only the in-frame clones, and not every one. This sample has about 49,000 clones, with roughly 84% found just once. The CDR3 is 16 residues long. Germline CDR1 is MGHDK and CDR2 is SYGVNS. The V gene end was trimmed by 0 bases and the J gene end by 5 bases; junction bases not matched to a gene: 5. Study results and caveats: No pretreatment tumor biopsies were available for baseline clonotypes.

Specimen: blood, collected from a patient whose treatment included radiotherapy and nephrectomy. This TCR came from a woman in her seventies with renal cell carcinoma. The chain uses TRBV25-1 and TRBJ2-3; 10 bases are a match to TRBD1. DNA of the CDR3: TGTGCCAGCAGTGAATACCGGGACAGGGGTAGAGATACGCAGTATTTT. Translating it yields CASSEYRDRGRDTQYF.